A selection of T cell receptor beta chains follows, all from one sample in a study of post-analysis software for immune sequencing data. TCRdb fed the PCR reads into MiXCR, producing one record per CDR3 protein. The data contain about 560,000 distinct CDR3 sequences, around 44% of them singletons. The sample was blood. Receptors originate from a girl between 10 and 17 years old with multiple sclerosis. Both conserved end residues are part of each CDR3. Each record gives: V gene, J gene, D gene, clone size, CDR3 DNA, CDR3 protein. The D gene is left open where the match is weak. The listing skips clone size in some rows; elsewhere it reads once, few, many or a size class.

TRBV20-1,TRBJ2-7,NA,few,TGCAGTGCTAGAGACCCCTCCGGGATTCAAGCCTACGAGCAGTACTTC,CSARDPSGIQAYEQYF
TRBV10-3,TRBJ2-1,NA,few,TGTGCCATCAGTTTCAGCAACAATGAGCAGTTCTTC,CAISFSNNEQFF
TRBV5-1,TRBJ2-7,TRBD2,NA,TGCGCCAGCAGCTTGGCTATGACTAGCGGGAGGCCCTACGAGCAGTACTTC,CASSLAMTSGRPYEQYF
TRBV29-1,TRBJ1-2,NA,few,TGCAGCGCTGCCCCGGCGGGCTATGGCTACACCTTC,CSAAPAGYGYTF
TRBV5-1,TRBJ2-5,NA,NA,TGCGCCAGCAGCGCTAATACAGGGTCGGGAGAGACCCAGTACTTC,CASSANTGSGETQYF
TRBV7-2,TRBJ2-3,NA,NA,TGTGCCAGCAGCTTAGGCATCAGTCGGACAGATACGCAGTATTTT,CASSLGISRTDTQYF
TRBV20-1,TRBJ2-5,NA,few,TGCAGTGCCAGGTCGCCGGGATTCCAAGAGACCCAGTACTTC,CSARSPGFQETQYF
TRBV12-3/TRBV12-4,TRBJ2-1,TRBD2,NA,TGTGCCAGCAGCTCGGGACTAGCGGGAGACCCTCCCTCCTACAATGAGCAGTTCTTC,CASSSGLAGDPPSYNEQFF
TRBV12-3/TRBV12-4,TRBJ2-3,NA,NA,TGTGCCAGCAGCCAATCGGACACGGATACGCAGTATTTT,CASSQSDTDTQYF
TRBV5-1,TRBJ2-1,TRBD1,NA,TGCGCCAGCAGCTTAGAAACTCGACAGGGGAATGAGCAGTTCTTC,CASSLETRQGNEQFF
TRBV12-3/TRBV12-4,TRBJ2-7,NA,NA,TGTGCCAGCAGTTTAGAGGGGTGGCTCGAGCAGTACTTC,CASSLEGWLEQYF
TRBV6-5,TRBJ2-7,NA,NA,TGTGCCAGCAGGCCCCGGAGCTCCTACGAGCAGTACTTC,CASRPRSSYEQYF
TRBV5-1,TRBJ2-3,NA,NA,TGCGCCAGCAGCCTAGGGGACTCAGGAGATACGCAGTATTTT,CASSLGDSGDTQYF
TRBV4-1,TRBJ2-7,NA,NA,TGCGCCAGCAGCCAGCACATCAGCTCCGGGAAGACCTACGAGCAGTACTTC,CASSQHISSGKTYEQYF
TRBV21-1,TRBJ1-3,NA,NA,TGTGCCAGCAGCAATTTTGAGGGTCTTGCTGGAAACACCATATATTTT,CASSNFEGLAGNTIYF
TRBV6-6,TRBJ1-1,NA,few,TGTGCCAGCACCTACCCCGGAGATGAAGCTTTCTTT,CASTYPGDEAFF
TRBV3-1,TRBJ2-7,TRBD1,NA,TGTGCCAGCCTCCGGACAGGGGGCAACGAGCAGTACTTC,CASLRTGGNEQYF
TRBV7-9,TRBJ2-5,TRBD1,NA,TGTGCCAGCAGCCCACACAGGGGCCAAGAGACCCAGTACTTC,CASSPHRGQETQYF
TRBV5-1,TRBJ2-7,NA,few,TGTGCCAGCAGTTTACTTCAGGGAGCCTACGAGCAGTACTTC,CASSLLQGAYEQYF
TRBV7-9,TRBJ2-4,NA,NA,TGTGCCAGCAGCTTGACAGGAACCCTAGCCAAAAACATTCAGTACTTC,CASSLTGTLAKNIQYF
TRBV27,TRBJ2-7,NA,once,TGTGCCAGCAGTTTATTAGGCAGGCACTACGAGCAGTACTTC,CASSLLGRHYEQYF
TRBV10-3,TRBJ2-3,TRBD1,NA,TGTGCCATCAGTGGAACCGGACAGGCTAGCACAGATACGCAGTATTTT,CAISGTGQASTDTQYF
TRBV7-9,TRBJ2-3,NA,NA,TGTGCCAGCAGCCGAAAGTACCTCGGCACAGATACGCAGTATTTT,CASSRKYLGTDTQYF
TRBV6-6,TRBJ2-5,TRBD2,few,TGTGCCAGCAGTCTCCTAGCGGGAGATGTAGAGACCCAGTACTTC,CASSLLAGDVETQYF
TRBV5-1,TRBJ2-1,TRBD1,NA,TGCGCCAGCCGGACAGGGGGCGGTGGGAATGAGCAGTTCTTC,CASRTGGGGNEQFF
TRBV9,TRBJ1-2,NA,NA,TGTGCCAGCAGCGTACAACCGGGCCTCTATACAATTAACTATGGCTACACCTTC,CASSVQPGLYTINYGYTF
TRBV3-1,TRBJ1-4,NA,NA,TGTGCCAGCAGCCAAGTGATAAGTGAAAAACTGTTTTTT,CASSQVISEKLFF
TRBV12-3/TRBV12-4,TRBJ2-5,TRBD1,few,TGTGCCAGCAGTCAATCCGGGACAGCAGAGACCCAGTACTTC,CASSQSGTAETQYF
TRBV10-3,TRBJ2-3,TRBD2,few,TGTGCCATCAGGAAAGAAGCGGGGCCGACAGATACGCAGTATTTT,CAIRKEAGPTDTQYF
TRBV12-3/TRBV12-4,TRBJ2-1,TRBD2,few,TGTGCCAGCAGCCTACCCCTTGCTAGCGGGGGGCTACGCGATGAGCAGTTCTTC,CASSLPLASGGLRDEQFF
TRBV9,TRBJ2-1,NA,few,TGTGCCAGCAGCGGGGGAGGGGGGAGAGCCTACAATGAGCAGTTCTTC,CASSGGGGRAYNEQFF
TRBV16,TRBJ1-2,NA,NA,TGTGCCAGCAGCCAATGGAGTGTAGGAGAGGGCTATGGCTACACCTTC,CASSQWSVGEGYGYTF
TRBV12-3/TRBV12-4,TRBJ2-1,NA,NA,TGTGCCAGCAGTTTAAGGGCAAGAGGAGTCGGGTTTTACAATGAGCAGTTCTTC,CASSLRARGVGFYNEQFF
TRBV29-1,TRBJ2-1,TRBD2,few,TGCAGCGTTATAAACCGGGACTATACCTACAATGAGCAGTTCTTC,CSVINRDYTYNEQFF
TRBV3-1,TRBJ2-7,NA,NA,TGTGCCAGCAGCCGCCGTGTTGGAGGGGCGGCGGTCCAGTACTTC,CASSRRVGGAAVQYF
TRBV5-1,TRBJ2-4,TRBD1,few,TGCGCCAGCAGCCGATGGACAGGGGACCCAAACATTCAGTACTTC,CASSRWTGDPNIQYF
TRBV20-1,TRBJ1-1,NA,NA,TGCAGTGCTAGAGGGGGGGGTATTAGTAACACTGAAGCTTTCTTT,CSARGGGISNTEAFF
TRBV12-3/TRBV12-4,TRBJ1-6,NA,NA,TGTGCCAGCAGTGCAGGCGGATTCAATTCACCCCTCCACTTT,CASSAGGFNSPLHF
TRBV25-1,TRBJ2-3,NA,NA,TGTGCCAGCAGTGCAATCACCCTGGGGGGCCGGGAGATAGATACGCAGTATTTT,CASSAITLGGREIDTQYF
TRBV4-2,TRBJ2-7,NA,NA,TGTGCCTGCAGCCAAGATCCCAGTTCTTCCTACGAGCAGTACTTC,CACSQDPSSSYEQYF
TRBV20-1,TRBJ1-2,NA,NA,TGCAGTGCTAGAGTTCAGGCCGGGGGCTACACCTTC,CSARVQAGGYTF
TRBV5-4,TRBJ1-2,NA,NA,TGTGCCAGCAGCTTGCTTGGGGGAATAGATGGCTGCACCTTC,CASSLLGGIDGCTF
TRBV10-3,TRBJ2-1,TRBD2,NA,TGTGCCGCTGGACTAGCGGGAGTCAGTAACGGGAATGAGCAGTTCTTC,CAAGLAGVSNGNEQFF
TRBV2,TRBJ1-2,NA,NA,TGTGCCAGCAGCGTTCTGGGGCCAGCTAACTATGGCCACACCTTC,CASSVLGPANYGHTF
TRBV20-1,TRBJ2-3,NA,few,TGCAGTATTAGCGGAGCCCGGGGAGATACGCAGTATTTT,CSISGARGDTQYF
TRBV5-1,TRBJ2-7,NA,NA,TGCGCCAGCAGCTTGGCCGGGAACGAATACGAGCAGTACTTC,CASSLAGNEYEQYF
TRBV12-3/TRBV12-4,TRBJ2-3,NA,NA,TGTGCCAGCAGTTTAGCTTCCGTAAACGAACCAGATACGCAGTATTTT,CASSLASVNEPDTQYF
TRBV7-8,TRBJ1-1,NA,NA,TGTGCCAGCAGCGTTTTGGACAACACTGAAGCTTTCTTT,CASSVLDNTEAFF
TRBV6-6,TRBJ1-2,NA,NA,TGTGCCAGCTTTCCACAGAAACTTAACTATGGCTACACCTTC,CASFPQKLNYGYTF
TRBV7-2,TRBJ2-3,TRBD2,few,TGTGCCAGCAGCCCAGGACTAGGACTCACAGATACGCAGTATTTT,CASSPGLGLTDTQYF
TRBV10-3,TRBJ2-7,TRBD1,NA,TGTGCCATCAGTGAGCTGGGACAGGGCCGGCCCTTTTCCTACGAGCAGTACTTC,CAISELGQGRPFSYEQYF